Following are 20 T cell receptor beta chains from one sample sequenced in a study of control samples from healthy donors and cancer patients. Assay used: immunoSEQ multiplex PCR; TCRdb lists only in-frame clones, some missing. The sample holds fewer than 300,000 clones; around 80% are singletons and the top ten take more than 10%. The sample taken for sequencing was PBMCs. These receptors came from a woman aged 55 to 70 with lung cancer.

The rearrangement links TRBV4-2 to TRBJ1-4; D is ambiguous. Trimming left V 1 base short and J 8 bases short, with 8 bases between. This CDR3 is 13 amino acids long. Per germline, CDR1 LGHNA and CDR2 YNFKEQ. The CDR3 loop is CASSQVTAEKLFF. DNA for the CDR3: TGTGCCAGCAGCCAAGTCACAGCGGAAAAACTGTTTTTT.

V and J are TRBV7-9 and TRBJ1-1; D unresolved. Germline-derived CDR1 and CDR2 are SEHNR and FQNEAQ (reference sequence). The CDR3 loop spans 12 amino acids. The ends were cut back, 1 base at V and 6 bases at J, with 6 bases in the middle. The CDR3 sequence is CASSLDVPEAFF. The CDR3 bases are TGTGCCAGCAGCTTAGACGTCCCTGAAGCTTTCTTT.

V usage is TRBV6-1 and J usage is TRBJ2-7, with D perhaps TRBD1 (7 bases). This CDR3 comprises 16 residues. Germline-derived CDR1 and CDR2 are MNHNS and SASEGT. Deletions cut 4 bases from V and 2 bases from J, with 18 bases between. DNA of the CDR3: TGTGCCAGCAGTGTAAGGGATGGAGGGGGCCCCTACGAGCAGTACTTC. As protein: CASSVRDGGGPYEQYF.

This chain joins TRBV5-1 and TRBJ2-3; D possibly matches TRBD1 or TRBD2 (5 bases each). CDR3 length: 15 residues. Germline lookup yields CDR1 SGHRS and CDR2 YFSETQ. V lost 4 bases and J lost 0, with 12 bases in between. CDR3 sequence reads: CASSPSGPSTDTQYF. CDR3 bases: TGCGCCAGCAGCCCATCGGGACCCAGCACAGATACGCAGTATTTT.

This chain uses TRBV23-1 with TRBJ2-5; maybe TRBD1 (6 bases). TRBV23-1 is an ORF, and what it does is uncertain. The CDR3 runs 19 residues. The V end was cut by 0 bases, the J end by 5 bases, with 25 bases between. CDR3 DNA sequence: TGCGCCAGCAGTCAATCGGGACCACAGGGTAAGGGGGTAAGGGAGACCCAGTACTTC. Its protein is CASSQSGPQGKGVRETQYF.

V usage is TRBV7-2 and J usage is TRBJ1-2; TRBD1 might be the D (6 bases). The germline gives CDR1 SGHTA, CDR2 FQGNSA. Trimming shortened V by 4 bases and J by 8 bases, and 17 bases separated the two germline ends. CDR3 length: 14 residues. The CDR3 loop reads CASSSSWGQGGYTF. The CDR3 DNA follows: TGTGCCAGCAGCTCTTCCTGGGGGCAGGGGGGCTACACCTTC. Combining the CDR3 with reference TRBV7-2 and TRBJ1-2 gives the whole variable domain GAGVSQSPSNKVTEKGKDVELRCDPISGHTALYWYRQSLGQGLEFLIYFQGNSAPDKSGLPSDRFSAERTGGSVSTLTIQRTQQEDSAVYLCASSSSWGQGGYTFGSGTRLTVV.

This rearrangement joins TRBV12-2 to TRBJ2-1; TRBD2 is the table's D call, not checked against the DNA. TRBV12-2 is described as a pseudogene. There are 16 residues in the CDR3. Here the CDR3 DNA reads TGTGCAAGTCGCTTACAGCGGGAGTACACCTACAATGAGCAGTTCTTC. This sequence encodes CASRLQREYTYNEQFF.

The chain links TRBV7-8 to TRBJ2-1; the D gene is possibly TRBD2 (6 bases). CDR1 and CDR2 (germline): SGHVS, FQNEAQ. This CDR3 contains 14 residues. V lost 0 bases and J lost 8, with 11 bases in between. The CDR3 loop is CASSLAVLADEQFF. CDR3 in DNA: TGTGCCAGCAGCTTAGCGGTACTAGCCGATGAGCAGTTCTTC. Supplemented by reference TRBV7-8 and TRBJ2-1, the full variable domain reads GAGVSQSPRYKVAKRGQDVALRCDPISGHVSLFWYQQALGQGPEFLTYFQNEAQLDKSGLPSDRFFAERPEGSVSTLKIQRTQQEDSAVYLCASSLAVLADEQFFGPGTRLTVL.

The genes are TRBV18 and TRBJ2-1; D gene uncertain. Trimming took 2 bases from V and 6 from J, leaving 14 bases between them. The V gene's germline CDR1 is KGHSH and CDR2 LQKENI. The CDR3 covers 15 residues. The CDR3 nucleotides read TGTGCCAGCTCACCAGGGTCACCGACGCCCAATGAGCAGTTCTTC. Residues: CASSPGSPTPNEQFF. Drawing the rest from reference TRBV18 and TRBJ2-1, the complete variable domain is NAGVMQNPRHLVRRRGQEARLRCSPMKGHSHVYWYRQLPEEGLKFMVYLQKENIIDESGMPKERFSAEFPKEGPSILRIQQVVRGDSAAYFCASSPGSPTPNEQFFGPGTRLTVL.

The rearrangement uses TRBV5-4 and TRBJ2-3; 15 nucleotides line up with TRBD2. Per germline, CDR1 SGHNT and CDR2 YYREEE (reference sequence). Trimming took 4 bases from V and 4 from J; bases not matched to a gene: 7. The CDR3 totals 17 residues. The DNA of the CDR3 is TGTGCCAGCAGCGGAGGGACTAGCGGGGGGCGGGCAGATACGCAGTATTTT. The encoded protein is CASSGGTSGGRADTQYF. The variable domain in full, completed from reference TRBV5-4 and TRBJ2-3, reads ETGVTQSPTHLIKTRGQQVTLRCSSQSGHNTVSWYQQALGQGPQFIFQYYREEENGRGNFPPRFSGLQFPNYSSELNVNALELDDSALYLCASSGGTSGGRADTQYFGPGTRLTVL.

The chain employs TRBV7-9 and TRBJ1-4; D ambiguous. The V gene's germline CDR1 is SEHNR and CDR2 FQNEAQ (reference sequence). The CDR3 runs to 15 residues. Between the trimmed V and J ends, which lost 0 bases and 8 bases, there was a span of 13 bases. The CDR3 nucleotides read TGTGCCAGCAGCTTAGCGGGTCCGGCGGGGGAAAAACTGTTTTTT. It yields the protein CASSLAGPAGEKLFF.

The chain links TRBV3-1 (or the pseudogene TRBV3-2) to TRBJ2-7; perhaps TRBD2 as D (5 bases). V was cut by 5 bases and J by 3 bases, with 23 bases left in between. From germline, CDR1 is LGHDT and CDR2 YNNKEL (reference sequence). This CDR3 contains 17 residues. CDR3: CASSYSSTGRGSYEQYF. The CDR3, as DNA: TGTGCCAGCAGCTACTCATCGACCGGACGGGGAAGCTACGAGCAGTACTTC.

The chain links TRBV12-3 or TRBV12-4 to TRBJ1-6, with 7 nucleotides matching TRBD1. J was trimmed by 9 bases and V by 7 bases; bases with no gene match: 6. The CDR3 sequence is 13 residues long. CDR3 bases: TGTGCCAGCAAGACAGGGAGTGGTTCACCCCTCCACTTT. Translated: CASKTGSGSPLHF.

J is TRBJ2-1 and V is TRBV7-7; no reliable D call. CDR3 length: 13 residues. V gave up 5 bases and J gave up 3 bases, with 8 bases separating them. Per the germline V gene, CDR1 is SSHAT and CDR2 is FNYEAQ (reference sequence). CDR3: CASSRIGYNEQFF. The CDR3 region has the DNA TGTGCCAGCAGCAGGATTGGCTACAATGAGCAGTTCTTC. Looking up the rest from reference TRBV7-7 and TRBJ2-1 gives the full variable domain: GAGVSQSPRYKVTKRGQDVTLRCDPISSHATLYWYQQALGQGPEFLTYFNYEAQPDKSGLPSDRFSAERPEGSISTLTIQRTEQRDSAMYRCASSRIGYNEQFFGPGTRLTVL.

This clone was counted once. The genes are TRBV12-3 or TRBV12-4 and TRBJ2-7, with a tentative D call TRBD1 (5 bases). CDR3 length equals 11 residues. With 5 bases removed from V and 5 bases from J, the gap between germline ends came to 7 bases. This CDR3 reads CASSVGDEQYF. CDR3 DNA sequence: TGTGCCAGCAGTGTAGGGGACGAGCAGTACTTC.

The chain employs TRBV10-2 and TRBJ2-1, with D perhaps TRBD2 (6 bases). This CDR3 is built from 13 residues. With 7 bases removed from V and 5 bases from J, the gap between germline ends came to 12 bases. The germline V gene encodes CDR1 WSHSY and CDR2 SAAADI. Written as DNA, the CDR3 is TGCGCCAGCAAGGGGACTCCGAACAATGAGCAGTTCTTC. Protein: CASKGTPNNEQFF.

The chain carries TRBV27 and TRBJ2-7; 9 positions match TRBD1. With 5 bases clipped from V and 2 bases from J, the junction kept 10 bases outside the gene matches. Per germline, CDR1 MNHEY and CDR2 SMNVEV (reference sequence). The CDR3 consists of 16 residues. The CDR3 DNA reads TGTGCCAGCAGTCGCACAACGACAGGGGGACCCTACGAGCAGTACTTC. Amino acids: CASSRTTTGGPYEQYF.

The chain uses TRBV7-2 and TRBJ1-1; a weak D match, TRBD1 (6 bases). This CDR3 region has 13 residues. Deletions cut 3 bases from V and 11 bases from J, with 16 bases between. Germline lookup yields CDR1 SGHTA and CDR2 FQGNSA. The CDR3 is CASSFGRDMSAFF. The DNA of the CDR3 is TGTGCCAGCAGCTTCGGGCGGGACATGTCGGCTTTCTTT.

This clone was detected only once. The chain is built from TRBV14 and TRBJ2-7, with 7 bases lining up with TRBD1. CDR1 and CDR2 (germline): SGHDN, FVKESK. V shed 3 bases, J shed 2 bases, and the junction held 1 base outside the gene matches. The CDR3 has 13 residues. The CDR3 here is CASSHRGTYEQYF. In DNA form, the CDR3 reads TGTGCCAGCAGCCACAGGGGGACCTACGAGCAGTACTTC.

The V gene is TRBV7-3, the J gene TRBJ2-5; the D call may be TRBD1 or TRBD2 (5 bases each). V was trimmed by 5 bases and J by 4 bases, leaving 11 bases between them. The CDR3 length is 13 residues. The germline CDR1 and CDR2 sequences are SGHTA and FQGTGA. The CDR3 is CASSPGQRETQYF. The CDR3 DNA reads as TGTGCCAGCAGCCCGGGGCAGCGAGAGACCCAGTACTTC.